Below are 30 T cell receptor beta chains sequenced from a single sample in a study of blood T cell repertoires in COVID-19. Here immunoSEQ multiplex PCR was the method, and the copy in TCRdb shows in-frame clones only, minus some. The table lists 50,000 or so clones, roughly 90% of them singletons. The sample taken for sequencing was peripheral blood. Receptors were obtained from a human donor with active COVID-19. The donor label of this sample is uncertain.

This chain links TRBV16 with TRBJ1-5; 8 bases map to TRBD1. V dropped 4 bases and J dropped 4; count of bases not matched to a gene: 6. The germline CDR1 and CDR2 sequences are KGHSY and FQNENV. The CDR3 has 15 residues. The CDR3 loop is CASSPRQGSNQPQHF. CDR3 bases: TGTGCCAGCAGCCCTCGACAGGGGTCTAATCAGCCCCAGCATTTT.

The chain links TRBV12-3 or TRBV12-4 to TRBJ1-3; 7 nucleotides agree with TRBD1. The CDR3 contains 12 residues. The J segment lost 9 bases and the V segment lost 5 bases, leaving 4 bases of the junction unmatched. CDR3 coding DNA: TGTGCCAGCAGTGGGGACAGCTTCACCATATATTTT. Encoded protein: CASSGDSFTIYF.

This chain joins TRBV18 and TRBJ2-1; maybe TRBD1 (6 bases). The V gene's germline CDR1 is KGHSH and CDR2 LQKENI. V dropped 11 bases and J dropped 4 bases, with 18 bases sitting between them. The CDR3 runs 14 residues. CDR3: CAVSGELAYNEQFF. DNA of the CDR3: TGTGCCGTTTCAGGGGAGTTAGCGTACAATGAGCAGTTCTTC.

The rearrangement joins TRBV7-3 to TRBJ1-1, with no clear D. This CDR3 comprises 13 residues. Germline loops: CDR1 SGHTA, CDR2 FQGTGA. V dropped 2 bases and J dropped 1 base, with 5 bases sitting between them. The CDR3 protein is CASSLYRNTEAFF. The CDR3 DNA is TGTGCCAGCAGCTTATACAGGAACACTGAAGCTTTCTTT.

This chain uses TRBV5-1 with TRBJ1-1; possibly TRBD1 for D (6 bases). V was trimmed by 1 base and J by 1 base, leaving 8 bases between them. Germline V CDR1 and CDR2: SGHRS, YFSETQ. The CDR3 is 14 residues long. The CDR3: CASSLRTANTEAFF. CDR3 coding DNA: TGCGCCAGCAGCTTGCGGACAGCGAACACTGAAGCTTTCTTT.

The chain recombines TRBV14 with TRBJ2-2, with D perhaps TRBD2 (6 bases). Germline CDR1 and CDR2: SGHDN and FVKESK. The CDR3 loop spans 15 amino acids. V lost 3 bases and J 4 bases, leaving 12 bases between the germline ends. CDR3 sequence (DNA): TGTGCCAGCAGCCAGATCCTAGCGCGCACCGGGGAGCTGTTTTTT. It specifies CASSQILARTGELFF. Variable domain in full (rest from reference TRBV14 and TRBJ2-2): EAGVTQFPSHSVIEKGQTVTLRCDPISGHDNLYWYRRVMGKEIKFLLHFVKESKQDESGMPNNRFLAERTGGTYSTLKVQPAELEDSGVYFCASSQILARTGELFFGEGSRLTVL.

This clone was seen a few times. V is TRBV7-3 and J is TRBJ2-3; 8 nucleotides match TRBD2. The V gene end was trimmed by 2 bases and the J gene end by 8 bases; junction bases not matched to a gene: 6. The CDR3 spans 14 residues. Germline CDR1 is SGHTA and CDR2 is FQGTGA. The CDR3 here is CASSLAGGRSTQYF. The CDR3 DNA sequence: TGTGCCAGCAGCTTAGCGGGGGGTCGTTCTACGCAGTATTTT.

The chain combines TRBV10-3 with TRBJ2-7, with TRBD2 matching over 10 bases. CDR3 length: 15 amino acids. The junction had 13 bases not matched to a gene; V was cut back by 11 bases and J by 3 bases. Germline V gene lookup returns CDR1 ENHRY and CDR2 SYGVKD. Written as DNA, the CDR3 is TGTGCCGCCACCGGGACTAGCGCCCAAAACTACGAGCAGTACTTC. Its translation is CAATGTSAQNYEQYF.

The genes are TRBV12-5 and TRBJ2-5; D unclear. In germline, CDR1 is LGHNT, CDR2 FRNRAP. The CDR3 spans 16 residues. V was trimmed by 7 bases and J by 3 bases, leaving 21 bases between them. DNA of the CDR3: TGTGCTAGTGCCTTTCCCGCCATCGTGCGTAAAGAGACCCAGTACTTC. Translated: CASAFPAIVRKETQYF.

CDR3 coding DNA: TGTGCCAGCAACAGGAGAGTTGGCAATGAGCAGTTCTTC. This gives the protein CASNRRVGNEQFF. The V gene is TRBV2, the J gene TRBJ2-1, with D perhaps matching TRBD1 (5 bases). The length of the CDR3 is 13 residues. Deletions cut 7 bases from V and 6 bases from J, with 13 bases between. Looked up from germline, CDR1 is SNHLY and CDR2 is FYNNEI.

The gene calls are TRBV7-2 and TRBJ2-5; TRBD2 aligns across 7 bases. Germline-derived CDR1 and CDR2 are SGHTA and FQGNSA. The CDR3 runs to 15 residues. After removal of 3 bases from V and 5 bases from J, the junction contained 9 bases not matched to a gene. CDR3 sequence reads: CASSFLGGFGETQYF. In DNA, the CDR3 is TGTGCCAGCAGCTTTTTGGGGGGGTTCGGGGAGACCCAGTACTTC. Supplemented by reference TRBV7-2 and TRBJ2-5, the full variable domain reads GAGVSQSPSNKVTEKGKDVELRCDPISGHTALYWYRQSLGQGLEFLIYFQGNSAPDKSGLPSDRFSAERTGGSVSTLTIQRTQQEDSAVYLCASSFLGGFGETQYFGPGTRLLVL.

In nucleotides, the CDR3 is TGTGCCAGCAGCCCGGGGACTAGCGGGGCCGAGACCCAGTACTTC. It encodes CASSPGTSGAETQYF. The genes are TRBV28 and TRBJ2-5; TRBD2 matches at 13 bases. Trimming removed 6 bases from V and 5 bases from J; junction bases left unmatched: 6. CDR1 is MDHEN, CDR2 SYDVKM, per germline. CDR3 length: 15 amino acids.

The chain recombines TRBV27 with TRBJ2-7, with 7 bases identical to TRBD1. The ends lost 0 bases at V and 6 bases at J; junction bases unmatched: 5. The CDR3 is 14 amino acids. Germline V gene sequence: CDR1 MNHEY, CDR2 SMNVEV (reference sequence). CDR3 nucleotide sequence: TGTGCCAGCAGTTTATCCGCGGCAGGGGGCGAGCAGTACTTC. Translated, it gives CASSLSAAGGEQYF.

This chain connects TRBV6-5 to TRBJ1-1; 10 bases map to TRBD1. The length of the CDR3 is 16 residues. V dropped 4 bases and J dropped 8; count of bases not matched to a gene: 13. From germline, CDR1 is MNHEY and CDR2 SVGAGI. CDR3 loop: CASSSGTGVGGWEAFF. CDR3 coding DNA: TGTGCCAGCAGTTCCGGGACAGGGGTGGGAGGTTGGGAAGCTTTCTTT.

The count of this clone is one. The J gene is TRBJ2-3, the V gene TRBV5-1, with TRBD1 identical over 7 bases. Germline CDR1 and CDR2: SGHRS and YFSETQ. The CDR3 totals 14 residues. The V segment lost 2 bases and the J segment 11 bases; nucleotides outside the gene matches: 11. CDR3 coding DNA: TGCGCCAGCAGCTTTGAAAACAGGGGCGAAGGGCAGTATTTT. Translation gives CASSFENRGEGQYF.

The V gene is TRBV6-2 or TRBV6-3, the J gene TRBJ2-2; unclear D gene. CDR3 length equals 13 residues. V shed 2 bases and J shed 5 bases, with 6 bases lying between them. Germline lookup yields CDR1 MNHEY and CDR2 SVGEGT. The CDR3 nucleotides are TGTGCCAGCAGTTACCCGGTAACCGGGGAGCTGTTTTTT. Encoded protein: CASSYPVTGELFF.

This chain connects TRBV10-3 to TRBJ2-7; D call uncertain. The length of the CDR3 is 12 residues. Trimming removed 2 bases from V and 2 bases from J, with 4 bases in between. The germline V gene has CDR1 ENHRY and CDR2 SYGVKD. CDR3 protein: CAISERAYEQYF. CDR3 DNA: TGTGCCATCAGTGAGAGAGCCTACGAGCAGTACTTC.

The chain couples TRBV6-5 to TRBJ1-5, with TRBD1 identical over 9 bases. The CDR3 runs to 15 residues. V trimming: 6 bases; J trimming: 2 bases; junction bases outside the gene matches: 5. Per germline, CDR1 MNHEY and CDR2 SVGAGI. The CDR3 DNA reads as TGTGCCAGCAGGGATACAGGGGGCGGCAATCAGCCCCAGCATTTT. The encoded protein is CASRDTGGGNQPQHF.

This clone was counted a single time. The chain joins TRBV3-1 (or the pseudogene TRBV3-2) to TRBJ1-5; 11 nucleotides match TRBD1. V lost 7 bases to trimming and J lost 0 bases; unmatched junction nucleotides: 11. The CDR3 contains 18 residues. Looked up from germline, CDR1 is LGHDT and CDR2 is YNNKEL (reference sequence). CDR3: CASITTWTGGCSNQPQHF. The CDR3 coding sequence is TGTGCCAGCATCACAACGTGGACAGGGGGCTGTAGCAATCAGCCCCAGCATTTT.

This rearrangement joins TRBV5-1 to TRBJ2-1, with 7 bases matching TRBD2. V shed 0 bases and J 3 bases; nucleotides not matched to a gene: 3. The CDR3 spans 15 residues. Germline V gives CDR1 SGHRS, CDR2 YFSETQ. The CDR3 here is CASSLVLADYNEQFF. CDR3 bases: TGCGCCAGCAGCTTGGTTCTAGCGGACTACAATGAGCAGTTCTTC.

This chain uses TRBV2 with TRBJ1-5; unclear D gene. CDR1 SNHLY and CDR2 FYNNEI come from the germline V gene. Trimming stripped 1 base from V and 6 bases from J, with 7 bases between. This CDR3 has 13 amino acids. The CDR3 loop is CASSEGRVQPQHF. CDR3 nucleotide sequence: TGTGCCAGCAGTGAAGGGCGGGTTCAGCCCCAGCATTTT.

The rearrangement links TRBV11-3 to TRBJ2-1; D is perhaps TRBD1 (5 bases). V lost 5 bases and J lost 2, with 16 bases in between. This CDR3 spans 16 amino acids. The germline V gene encodes CDR1 SGHNT and CDR2 YENEEA. The CDR3 bases are TGTGCCAGCAGCCCCACGCTAGGGGCAACCTACAATGAGCAGTTCTTC. The encoded protein is CASSPTLGATYNEQFF.

This clone was seen a few times. The rearrangement links TRBV6-5 to TRBJ1-1; D is ambiguous. Germline V lookup: CDR1 MNHEY, CDR2 SVGAGI. V lost 6 bases and J 4 bases, leaving 9 bases between the germline ends. This CDR3 has 12 amino acids. CDR3 protein: CASRQGGTEAFF. The DNA of the CDR3 is TGTGCCAGCAGGCAAGGCGGCACTGAAGCTTTCTTT.

This clone occurred once. The chain links TRBV3-1 (or the pseudogene TRBV3-2) to TRBJ1-2, with D maybe TRBD1 (6 bases). Germline CDR1 LGHDT, CDR2 YNNKEL (reference sequence). The CDR3 covers 15 residues. V was trimmed by 3 bases and J by 4 bases, leaving 15 bases between them. CDR3: CASSHSDRRAYGYTF. For the CDR3, the DNA is TGTGCCAGCAGCCATTCCGACAGGAGAGCCTATGGCTACACCTTC.

V gene TRBV7-2 combines with J gene TRBJ2-3; 8 nucleotides match TRBD2. This CDR3 region has 16 residues. Looked up from germline, CDR1 is SGHTA and CDR2 is FQGNSA. V lost 2 bases to trimming and J lost 5 bases; unmatched junction nucleotides: 9. DNA of the CDR3: TGTGCCAGCAGCTTATCTATCGGGGGGGCCGAAGATACGCAGTATTTT. Its protein product is CASSLSIGGAEDTQYF.

V is TRBV6-2 or TRBV6-3 and J is TRBJ1-2; D not certain. This CDR3 region has 14 residues. V was pared by 2 bases and J by 4 bases, with 11 bases between. Germline CDR1 MNHEY, CDR2 SVGEGT. This chain's CDR3 is CASSYQSAVYGYTF. CDR3 sequence (DNA): TGTGCCAGCAGTTACCAGTCGGCGGTCTATGGCTACACCTTC.

This clone was recorded once. V gene TRBV12-3 or TRBV12-4 combines with J gene TRBJ2-7; TRBD1 aligns across 8 bases. Trimming at V came to 7 bases and at J to 2 bases, leaving 4 bases not matched to a gene. CDR3 size: 13 residues. CDR3 sequence reads: CASTVDRAYEQYF. Written as DNA, the CDR3 is TGTGCCAGCACCGTGGACAGGGCCTACGAGCAGTACTTC.

V is TRBV10-3 and J is TRBJ1-2, with TRBD1 identical over 8 bases. The germline gives CDR1 ENHRY, CDR2 SYGVKD. J was trimmed by 0 bases and V by 8 bases; bases with no gene match: 5. The CDR3 covers 14 residues. CDR3 amino acids: CAIGQGRANYGYTF. The CDR3 DNA follows: TGTGCCATCGGACAGGGCCGAGCTAACTATGGCTACACCTTC.

CDR3 protein: CASSEALAAGTQYF. For the CDR3, the DNA is TGTGCCAGCAGTGAAGCCCTAGCCGCGGGGACCCAGTACTTC. The chain uses TRBV2 and TRBJ2-5; a weak D match, TRBD2 (5 bases). CDR1 is SNHLY, CDR2 FYNNEI, per germline. This CDR3 region has 14 residues. V was cut by 0 bases and J by 7 bases, with 12 bases left in between.

The chain employs TRBV5-1 and TRBJ2-2; a weak D match, TRBD1 (6 bases). The V end was cut by 1 base, the J end by 2 bases, with 9 bases between. Germline V gene lookup returns CDR1 SGHRS and CDR2 YFSETQ. This CDR3 region has 15 residues. The CDR3 sequence: CASSLTGTNTGELFF. Written as DNA, the CDR3 is TGCGCCAGCAGCTTGACCGGGACAAACACCGGGGAGCTGTTTTTT. The entire variable domain, with the rest obtained from reference TRBV5-1 and TRBJ2-2, is as follows: KAGVTQTPRYLIKTRGQQVTLSCSPISGHRSVSWYQQTPGQGLQFLFEYFSETQRNKGNFPGRFSGRQFSNSRSEMNVSTLELGDSALYLCASSLTGTNTGELFFGEGSRLTVL.